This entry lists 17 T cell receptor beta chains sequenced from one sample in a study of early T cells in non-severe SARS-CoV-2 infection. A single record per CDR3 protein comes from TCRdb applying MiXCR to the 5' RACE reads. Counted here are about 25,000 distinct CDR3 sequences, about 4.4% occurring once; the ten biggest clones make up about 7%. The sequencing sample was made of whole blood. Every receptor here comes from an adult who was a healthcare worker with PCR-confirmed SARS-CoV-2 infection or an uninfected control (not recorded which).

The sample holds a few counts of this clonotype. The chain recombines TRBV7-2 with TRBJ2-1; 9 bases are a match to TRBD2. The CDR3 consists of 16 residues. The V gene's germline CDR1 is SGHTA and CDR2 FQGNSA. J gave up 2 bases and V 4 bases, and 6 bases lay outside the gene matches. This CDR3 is CASSYYPSGAYNEQFF. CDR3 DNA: TGTGCCAGCAGCTATTACCCTAGCGGGGCCTACAATGAGCAGTTCTTC.

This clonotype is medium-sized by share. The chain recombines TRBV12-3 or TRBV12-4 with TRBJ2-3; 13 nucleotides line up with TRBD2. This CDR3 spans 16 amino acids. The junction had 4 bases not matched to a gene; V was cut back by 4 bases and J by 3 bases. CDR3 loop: CASSSGLAGMTDTQYF. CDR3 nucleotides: TGTGCCAGCAGTTCGGGACTAGCGGGAATGACAGATACGCAGTATTTT.

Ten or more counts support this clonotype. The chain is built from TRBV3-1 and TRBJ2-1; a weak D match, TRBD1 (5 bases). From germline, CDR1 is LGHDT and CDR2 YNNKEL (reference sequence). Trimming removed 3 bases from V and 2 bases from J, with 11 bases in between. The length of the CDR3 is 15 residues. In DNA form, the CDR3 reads TGTGCCAGCAGCCAGGGGCCTCGTACCTACAATGAGCAGTTCTTC. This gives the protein CASSQGPRTYNEQFF.

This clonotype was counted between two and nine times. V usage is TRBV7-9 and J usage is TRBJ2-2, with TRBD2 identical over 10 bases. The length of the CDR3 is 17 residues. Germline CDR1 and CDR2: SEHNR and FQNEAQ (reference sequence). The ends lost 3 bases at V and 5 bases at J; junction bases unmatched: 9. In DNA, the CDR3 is TGTGCCAGCAGCTTTAGGCCGGGACTAGCGAGGACCGGGGAGCTGTTTTTT. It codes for CASSFRPGLARTGELFF. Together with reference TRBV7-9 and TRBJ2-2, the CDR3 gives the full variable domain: DTGVSQNPRHKITKRGQNVTFRCDPISEHNRLYWYRQTLGQGPEFLTYFQNEAQLEKSRLLSDRFSAERPKGSFSTLEIQRTEQGDSAMYLCASSFRPGLARTGELFFGEGSRLTVL.

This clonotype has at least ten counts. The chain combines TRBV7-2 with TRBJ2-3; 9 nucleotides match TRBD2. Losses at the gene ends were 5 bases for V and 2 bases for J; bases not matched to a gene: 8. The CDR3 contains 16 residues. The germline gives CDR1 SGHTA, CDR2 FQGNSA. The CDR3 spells CASSLGTSLLTDTQYF. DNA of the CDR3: TGTGCCAGCAGCCTAGGGACTAGCCTGCTCACAGATACGCAGTATTTT.

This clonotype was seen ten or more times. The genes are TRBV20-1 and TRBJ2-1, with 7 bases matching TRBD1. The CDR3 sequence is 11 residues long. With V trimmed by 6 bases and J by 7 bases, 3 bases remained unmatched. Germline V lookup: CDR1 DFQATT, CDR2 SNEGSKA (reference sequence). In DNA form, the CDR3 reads TGCAGTGCCCAGGGGGTGAATGAGCAGTTCTTC. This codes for CSAQGVNEQFF.

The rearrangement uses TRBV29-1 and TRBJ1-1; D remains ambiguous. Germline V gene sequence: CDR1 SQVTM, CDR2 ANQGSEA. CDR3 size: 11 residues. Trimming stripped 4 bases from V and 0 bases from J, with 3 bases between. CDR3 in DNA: TGCAGCGTTGCCCTGAACACTGAAGCTTTCTTT. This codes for CSVALNTEAFF.

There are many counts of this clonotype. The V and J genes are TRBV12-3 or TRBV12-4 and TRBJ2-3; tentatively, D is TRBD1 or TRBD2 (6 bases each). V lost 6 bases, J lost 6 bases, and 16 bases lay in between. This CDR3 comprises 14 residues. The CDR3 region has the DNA TGTGCCAGCAGACCCTTAGGGGGGTCGGATACGCAGTATTTT. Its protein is CASRPLGGSDTQYF.

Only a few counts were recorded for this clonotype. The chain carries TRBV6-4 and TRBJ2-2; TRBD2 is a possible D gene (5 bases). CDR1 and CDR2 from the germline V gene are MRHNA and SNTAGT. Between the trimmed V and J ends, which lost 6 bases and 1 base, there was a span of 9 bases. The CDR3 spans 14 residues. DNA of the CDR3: TGTGCCAGCAGAGACCGGGAGAACACCGGGGAGCTGTTTTTT. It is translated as CASRDRENTGELFF.

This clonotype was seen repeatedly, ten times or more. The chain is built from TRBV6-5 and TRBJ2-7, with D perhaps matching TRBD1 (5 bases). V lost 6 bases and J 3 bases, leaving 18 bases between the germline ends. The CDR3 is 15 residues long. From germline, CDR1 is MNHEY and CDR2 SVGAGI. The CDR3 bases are TGTGCCAGCAGGTCGGACACCGAAGCCGTCTACGAGCAGTACTTC. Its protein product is CASRSDTEAVYEQYF.

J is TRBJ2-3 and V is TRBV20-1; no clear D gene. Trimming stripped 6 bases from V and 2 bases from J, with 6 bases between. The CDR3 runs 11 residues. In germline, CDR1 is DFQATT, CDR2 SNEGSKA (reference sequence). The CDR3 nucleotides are TGCAGTGCAGGGCCCACAGATACGCAGTATTTT. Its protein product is CSAGPTDTQYF.

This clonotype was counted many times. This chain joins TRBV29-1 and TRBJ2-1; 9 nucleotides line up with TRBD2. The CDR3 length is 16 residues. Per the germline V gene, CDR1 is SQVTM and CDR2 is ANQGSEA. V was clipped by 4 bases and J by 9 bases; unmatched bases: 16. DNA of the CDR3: TGCAGCGTTGGGGCTAGCGGGAAGGGAAGGGGTAGTGAGCAGTTCTTC. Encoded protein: CSVGASGKGRGSEQFF.

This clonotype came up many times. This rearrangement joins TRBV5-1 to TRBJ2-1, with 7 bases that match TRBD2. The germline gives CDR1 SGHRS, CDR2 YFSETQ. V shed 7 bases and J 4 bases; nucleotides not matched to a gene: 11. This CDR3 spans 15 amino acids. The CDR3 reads CASAGESVVYNEQFF. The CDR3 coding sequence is TGCGCCAGCGCGGGGGAGTCTGTTGTGTACAATGAGCAGTTCTTC.

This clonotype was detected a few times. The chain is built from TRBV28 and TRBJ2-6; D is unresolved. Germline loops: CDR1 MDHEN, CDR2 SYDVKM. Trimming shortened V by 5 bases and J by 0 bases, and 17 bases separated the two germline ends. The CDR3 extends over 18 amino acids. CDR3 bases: TGTGCCAGCAGTCCGGAGCTTGCCAGCCTCTCTGGGGCCAACGTCCTGACTTTC. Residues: CASSPELASLSGANVLTF.

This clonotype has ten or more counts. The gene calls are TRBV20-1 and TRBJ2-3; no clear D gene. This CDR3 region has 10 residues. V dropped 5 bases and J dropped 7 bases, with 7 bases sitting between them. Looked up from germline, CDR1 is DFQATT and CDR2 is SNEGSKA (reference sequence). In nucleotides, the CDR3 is TGCAGTGCTCTTACATATACGCAGTATTTT. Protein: CSALTYTQYF.

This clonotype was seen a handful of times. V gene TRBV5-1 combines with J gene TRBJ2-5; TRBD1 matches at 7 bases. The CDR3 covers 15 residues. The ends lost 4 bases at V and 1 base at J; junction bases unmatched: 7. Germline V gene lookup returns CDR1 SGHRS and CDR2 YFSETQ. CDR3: CASSRRQGGQETQYF. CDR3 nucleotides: TGCGCCAGCAGCAGAAGACAGGGCGGCCAAGAGACCCAGTACTTC.

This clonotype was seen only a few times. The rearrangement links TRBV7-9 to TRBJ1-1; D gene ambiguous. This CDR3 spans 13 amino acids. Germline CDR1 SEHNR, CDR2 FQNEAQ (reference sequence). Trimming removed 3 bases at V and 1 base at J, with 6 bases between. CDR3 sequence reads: CASSLNWNTEAFF. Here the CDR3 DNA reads TGTGCCAGCAGCTTGAACTGGAACACTGAAGCTTTCTTT.